The 28 T cell receptor beta chains in this list originate from one sample, sequenced in a study of cytomegalovirus exposure and HLA in healthy donors. A multiplex PCR was run with 60 Vbeta primers and 13 Jbeta primers. The method was immunoSEQ multiplex PCR; TCRdb's version includes in-frame clones alone and lacks a portion of them. The sample includes about 83,000 clones, approximately 80% seen only once; the top ten take under 2%. Sequencing was carried out using PBMCs. These TCRs come from a woman in her thirties in good health and CMV-seronegative.

This chain uses TRBV6-1 with TRBJ2-3; D ambiguous. The CDR3 is 14 amino acids. Germline V gene sequence: CDR1 MNHNS, CDR2 SASEGT. V was cut by 7 bases and J by 0 bases, with 11 bases left in between. The CDR3 DNA sequence: TGTGCCAGCATTAACAGTGCTAGCACAGATACGCAGTATTTT. The encoded protein is CASINSASTDTQYF.

This clone was detected only a few times. The chain is built from TRBV25-1 and TRBJ2-2; no reliable D call. The CDR3 covers 11 residues. Deletions cut 6 bases from V and 7 bases from J, with 6 bases between. The germline gives CDR1 MGHDK, CDR2 SYGVNS. CDR3 residues: CASSPGGELFF. DNA of the CDR3: TGTGCCAGCAGCCCCGGCGGGGAGCTGTTTTTT.

This chain connects TRBV5-1 to TRBJ1-2; possible D gene TRBD1, 5 bases. The V gene lost 0 bases and the J gene lost 0 bases, with 15 bases spanning the gap. The CDR3 contains 17 residues. Germline loops: CDR1 SGHRS, CDR2 YFSETQ. The CDR3 coding sequence is TGCGCCAGCAGCTTGGCCTGGGGCTCCGGAGCTAACTATGGCTACACCTTC. Its translation is CASSLAWGSGANYGYTF.

The J gene is TRBJ2-1, the V gene TRBV7-9; D is perhaps TRBD2 (5 bases). The CDR3 contains 16 residues. The germline V gene encodes CDR1 SEHNR and CDR2 FQNEAQ (reference sequence). Trimming stripped 6 bases from V and 0 bases from J, with 15 bases between. CDR3 sequence reads: CASSLHRRSSYNEQFF. CDR3 nucleotides: TGTGCCAGCAGTCTGCATCGGAGGAGCTCCTACAATGAGCAGTTCTTC.

Only a few counts were recorded for this clone. V and J are TRBV10-1 and TRBJ2-3, with 10 nucleotides matching TRBD2. Germline V gene sequence: CDR1 WNHNN, CDR2 SYGVQD (reference sequence). The CDR3 totals 12 residues. The V and J ends lost 9 bases and 8 bases, in that order; junction bases with no gene match: 5. The CDR3 protein is CASRTSGVTQYF. As DNA, the CDR3 is TGCGCCAGTCGGACTAGCGGAGTTACGCAGTATTTT.

This clone turned up a few times. This chain joins TRBV9 and TRBJ2-7; the match to TRBD1 covers 8 bases. The junction had 9 bases not matched to a gene; V was cut back by 4 bases and J by 6 bases. CDR1 SGDLS and CDR2 YYNGEE come from the germline V gene. This CDR3 is built from 14 residues. CDR3 sequence: CASSQRTGNSEQYF. Here the CDR3 DNA reads TGTGCCAGCAGCCAGCGGACAGGGAATAGCGAGCAGTACTTC. The full variable domain, with the rest looked up from reference TRBV9 and TRBJ2-7, is DSGVTQTPKHLITATGQRVTLRCSPRSGDLSVYWYQQSLDQGLQFLIQYYNGEERAKGNILERFSAQQFPDLHSELNLSSLELGDSALYFCASSQRTGNSEQYFGPGTRLTVT.

This chain links TRBV18 with TRBJ1-2; D remains ambiguous. The V end lost 1 base, the J end lost 1 base, and 13 bases lay between the germline ends. The CDR3 totals 16 residues. Per germline, CDR1 KGHSH and CDR2 LQKENI. CDR3 amino acids: CASSPQSGGGNYGYTF. The CDR3 nucleotides are TGTGCCAGCTCACCACAATCGGGAGGCGGTAACTATGGCTACACCTTC.

This clone appeared a single time. The chain joins TRBV30 to TRBJ1-2; D not resolved. The CDR3 is 11 residues long. From germline, CDR1 is GTSNPN and CDR2 SVGIG (reference sequence). With 5 bases removed from V and 6 bases from J, the gap between germline ends came to 10 bases. CDR3 DNA sequence: TGTGCCTGGGGTCCGTCGGATGGCTACACCTTC. This sequence encodes CAWGPSDGYTF.

V gene TRBV28 combines with J gene TRBJ1-2, with 9 bases aligning to TRBD1. Germline lookup yields CDR1 MDHEN and CDR2 SYDVKM. The V segment lost 1 base and the J segment 5 bases; nucleotides outside the gene matches: 5. This CDR3 is built from 15 residues. The CDR3 reads CASSLSGQGRYGYTF. CDR3 nucleotide sequence: TGTGCCAGCAGTTTATCTGGACAGGGGAGGTATGGCTACACCTTC.

In this sample, this clone turned up a few times. V usage is TRBV6-5 and J usage is TRBJ1-5; 7 bases map to TRBD1. Germline V CDR1 and CDR2: MNHEY, SVGAGI. The CDR3 runs to 14 residues. V trimming: 6 bases; J trimming: 7 bases; junction bases outside the gene matches: 9. CDR3 sequence: CASSWTGEGQPQHF. The CDR3 DNA sequence: TGTGCCAGCAGCTGGACAGGTGAGGGGCAGCCCCAGCATTTT.

This chain links TRBV5-1 with TRBJ2-6, with no clear D. V dropped 1 base and J dropped 4 bases, with 9 bases sitting between them. Per germline, CDR1 SGHRS and CDR2 YFSETQ. This CDR3 region has 15 residues. The CDR3 here is CASSLIGAGANVLTF. The CDR3 region has the DNA TGCGCCAGCAGCTTGATAGGAGCAGGGGCCAACGTCCTGACTTTC.

The gene calls are TRBV5-5 and TRBJ2-3; D gene unclear. Germline V gene sequence: CDR1 SGHKS, CDR2 YYEKEE (reference sequence). The CDR3 totals 14 residues. Between the trimmed V and J ends, which lost 1 base and 0 bases, there was a span of 6 bases. The CDR3 sequence: CASSLRSSTDTQYF. CDR3 nucleotides: TGTGCCAGCAGCTTGCGTTCGAGCACAGATACGCAGTATTTT.

J is TRBJ2-7 and V is TRBV19; weak D call: TRBD2 (5 bases). This CDR3 has 13 amino acids. Trimming removed 5 bases from V and 4 bases from J, with 12 bases in between. In germline, CDR1 is LNHDA, CDR2 SQIVND (reference sequence). The CDR3 here is CASSPGEGYEQYF. CDR3 coding DNA: TGTGCCAGTAGTCCCGGGGAAGGGTACGAGCAGTACTTC. The variable domain in full, completed from reference TRBV19 and TRBJ2-7, reads DGGITQSPKYLFRKEGQNVTLSCEQNLNHDAMYWYRQDPGQGLRLIYYSQIVNDFQKGDIAEGYSVSREKKESFPLTVTSAQKNPTAFYLCASSPGEGYEQYFGPGTRLTVT.

The chain joins TRBV6-4 to TRBJ1-1, with 8 bases fitting TRBD1. The CDR3 sequence is 14 residues long. Trimming took 5 bases from V and 5 from J; bases not matched to a gene: 7. Germline V gene lookup returns CDR1 MRHNA and CDR2 SNTAGT. CDR3 sequence reads: CASSSDRTGTEAFF. DNA of the CDR3: TGTGCCAGCAGTTCTGACAGGACAGGGACTGAAGCTTTCTTT.

The V gene is TRBV27, the J gene TRBJ2-7, with D maybe TRBD1 (6 bases). The CDR3 loop spans 14 amino acids. Germline CDR1 and CDR2: MNHEY and SMNVEV (reference sequence). V shed 3 bases and J shed 6 bases, with 15 bases lying between them. The CDR3 reads CASSLPGVRREQYF. Written as DNA, the CDR3 is TGTGCCAGCAGTTTGCCAGGGGTCCGTCGCGAGCAGTACTTC.

This clone was found a few times. The genes are TRBV6-1 and TRBJ1-4; TRBD1 agrees at 11 bases. Germline-derived CDR1 and CDR2 are MNHNS and SASEGT. V gave up 2 bases and J gave up 13 bases; unmatched junction bases: 9. This CDR3 has 15 amino acids. The DNA for the CDR3 is TGTGCCAGCAGTGAAAAAGGGACAGGGGGTAGCGCACTGTTTTTT. Translated: CASSEKGTGGSALFF.

The rearrangement joins TRBV6-1 to TRBJ1-5; D is uncertain. There are 13 residues in the CDR3. Trimming took 0 bases from V and 6 from J, leaving 6 bases between them. Looked up from germline, CDR1 is MNHNS and CDR2 is SASEGT. The CDR3 DNA sequence: TGTGCCAGCAGTGAAGCGCGGGGTCAGCCCCAGCATTTT. Translation gives CASSEARGQPQHF.

V gene TRBV28 combines with J gene TRBJ1-1; D unclear. The CDR3 contains 13 residues. V was shortened by 4 bases and J by 6 bases, with 12 bases between the two germline ends. CDR1 and CDR2 (germline): MDHEN, SYDVKM. DNA for the CDR3: TGTGCCAGCAGTTGGGCCACAGTCCCTGAAGCTTTCTTT. Its translation is CASSWATVPEAFF.

CDR3 sequence: CANNSGRGGKTQYF. DNA of the CDR3: TGTGCCAACAATAGCGGGAGGGGGGGGAAGACCCAGTACTTC. This rearrangement joins TRBV27 to TRBJ2-5; 11 bases align to TRBD2. CDR1 MNHEY and CDR2 SMNVEV come from the germline V gene (reference sequence). This CDR3 is built from 14 residues. J lost 6 bases, V lost 10 bases, and 10 bases had no gene match.

The rearrangement uses TRBV28 and TRBJ1-1, with 9 bases identical to TRBD1. Trimming removed 6 bases from V and 6 bases from J; junction bases left unmatched: 8. The CDR3 is made up of 14 amino acids. CDR1 and CDR2 (germline): MDHEN, SYDVKM. CDR3 nucleotides: TGTGCCAGCAGAGAAACAGGGGGCGGGTCTGAAGCTTTCTTT. This gives the protein CASRETGGGSEAFF.

The chain is built from TRBV7-6 and TRBJ1-5, with 12 bases that match TRBD1. The CDR3 sequence is 15 residues long. The V segment lost 6 bases and the J segment 6 bases; nucleotides outside the gene matches: 6. Germline CDR1 and CDR2: SGHVS and FNYEAQ. CDR3 nucleotide sequence: TGTGCCAGCAGTCCCGGGACAGGGGGCGTTCAGCCCCAGCATTTT. It encodes CASSPGTGGVQPQHF.

CDR3 in amino acids: CASSFSLGHSSYEQYF. The CDR3 nucleotides are TGTGCCAGCAGTTTTTCACTGGGCCACAGCTCCTACGAGCAGTACTTC. The chain couples TRBV27 to TRBJ2-7; D unresolved. This CDR3 region has 16 residues. V was clipped by 3 bases and J by 0 bases, with 15 bases between them. CDR1 MNHEY and CDR2 SMNVEV come from the germline V gene (reference sequence).

The genes are TRBV5-1 and TRBJ1-2; 10 bases map to TRBD1. The length of the CDR3 is 14 residues. Trimming at V came to 4 bases and at J to 4 bases, leaving 4 bases not matched to a gene. Per the germline V gene, CDR1 is SGHRS and CDR2 is YFSETQ. The CDR3 protein is CASSPWTGGYGYTF. As DNA, the CDR3 is TGCGCCAGCAGCCCATGGACAGGGGGCTATGGCTACACCTTC.

The V call is TRBV6-5, the J call TRBJ2-2; a possible D gene is TRBD2 (5 bases). Germline CDR1 reads MNHEY; CDR2 reads SVGAGI. The length of the CDR3 is 13 residues. V was cut by 6 bases and J by 8 bases, with 13 bases left in between. The CDR3 protein is CASRQQVAGELFF. For the CDR3, the DNA is TGTGCCAGCAGACAGCAGGTAGCGGGGGAGCTGTTTTTT.

This chain connects TRBV5-1 to TRBJ2-2; D gene uncertain. This CDR3 region has 14 residues. Trimming pared 4 bases from V and 2 bases from J, leaving 9 bases between. Germline values: CDR1 SGHRS, CDR2 YFSETQ. Here the CDR3 DNA reads TGCGCCAGCAGCCCAAGACTCAACACCGGGGAGCTGTTTTTT. It translates to CASSPRLNTGELFF.

This clone showed up just once. The sample carries other DNA sequences with the same CDR3. The chain links TRBV28 to TRBJ1-3, with 7 bases matching TRBD1. The CDR3 consists of 13 residues. Trimming cost V 8 bases and J 4 bases; bases outside gene matches: 5. The germline V gene has CDR1 MDHEN and CDR2 SYDVKM. The CDR3 nucleotides are TGTGCCAGCCGGGGACAGCGCGGAAACACCATATATTTT. Translated: CASRGQRGNTIYF.

The chain has TRBV28 and TRBJ1-4; 8 positions match TRBD1. CDR1 MDHEN and CDR2 SYDVKM come from the germline V gene. The CDR3 loop spans 16 amino acids. The V and J ends lost 3 bases and 3 bases, in that order; junction bases with no gene match: 6. CDR3 region: CASSFPRQGSNEKLFF. Written as DNA, the CDR3 is TGTGCCAGCAGTTTTCCCCGACAGGGGTCTAATGAAAAACTGTTTTTT.

This clone came up a few times. The chain couples TRBV5-1 to TRBJ1-4; TRBD1 matches at 7 bases. The CDR3 covers 15 residues. Germline CDR1 reads SGHRS; CDR2 reads YFSETQ. Unmatched junction bases numbered 8, after V lost 3 bases and J lost 6 bases. The CDR3 sequence is CASSSRPRGDEKLFF. The CDR3 DNA sequence: TGCGCCAGCAGCTCCAGACCCAGGGGGGATGAAAAACTGTTTTTT.